Listed below are T cell receptor beta chains from one sample, sequenced in a study of cytomegalovirus exposure and HLA in healthy donors. Method: immunoSEQ multiplex PCR; TCRdb's copy keeps in-frame clones and lacks some. Recorded for this sample: about 130,000 clones. The sample consisted of PBMCs. All receptors derive from a woman aged 40 to 49 in good health and CMV-seropositive. CDR3s include the opening cysteine and the closing phenylalanine or tryptophan. Each record gives: V gene, D gene, J gene, CDR3 length, CDR3 protein, CDR3 DNA. D genes are given only for firm matches.

>TRBV5-1|TRBD1|TRBJ1-1|14
CASSLDRGDTEAFF
TGCGCCAGCAGCTTGGACAGGGGGGACACTGAAGCTTTCTTT
>TRBV7-9|TRBD2|TRBJ2-3|15
CASSLMGGSTDTQYF
TGTGCCAGCAGCTTGATGGGGGGGAGCACAGATACGCAGTATTTT
>TRBV5-5|NA|TRBJ1-1|13
CASSSGLNTEAFF
TGTGCCAGCAGCTCCGGGTTGAACACTGAAGCTTTCTTT
>TRBV28|NA|TRBJ1-2|12
CASSLPGAGYTF
TGTGCCAGCAGCCTACCAGGGGCTGGCTACACCTTC
>TRBV19|TRBD2|TRBJ2-7|15
CASSQTSGSSFEQYF
TGTGCCAGTAGCCAAACTAGCGGGAGTTCATTTGAGCAGTACTTC
>TRBV7-3|NA|TRBJ1-1|13
CASSEQGNTEAFF
TGTGCCAGCAGCGAGCAGGGGAACACTGAAGCTTTCTTT
>TRBV9|NA|TRBJ2-2|15
CASSVGEVGTGELFF
TGTGCCAGCAGCGTAGGAGAGGTCGGCACCGGGGAGCTGTTTTTT
>TRBV28|NA|TRBJ1-2|13
CASRLRGPAGYTF
TGTGCCAGCAGGCTCAGGGGACCGGCGGGCTACACCTTC
>TRBV7-9|NA|TRBJ1-3|15
CASSLVSGFGNTIYF
TGTGCCAGCAGCTTAGTCTCAGGGTTTGGAAACACCATATATTTT
>TRBV6-5|TRBD2|TRBJ2-1|16
CASSYSGLAPYNEQFF
TGTGCCAGCAGTTACTCCGGACTAGCCCCTTACAATGAGCAGTTCTTC
>TRBV28|NA|TRBJ2-7|14
CASSFAGLDYEQYF
TGTGCCAGCAGTTTCGCGGGTCTCGACTACGAGCAGTACTTC
>TRBV29-1|NA|TRBJ2-7|13
CSVLGGDAYEQYF
TGCAGCGTCCTAGGAGGGGATGCCTACGAGCAGTACTTC
>TRBV6-6|NA|TRBJ1-1|13
CASSYREHTEAFF
TGTGCCAGCAGTTACAGGGAGCACACTGAAGCTTTCTTT
>TRBV28|TRBD1|TRBJ1-1|14
CASSHRRQGGGAFF
TGTGCCAGCAGTCACCGTCGACAGGGGGGTGGAGCTTTCTTT
>TRBV6-5|TRBD1|TRBJ2-7|15
CASSAVDRDLREQYF
TGTGCCAGCAGTGCCGTGGACAGGGATCTACGCGAGCAGTACTTC
>TRBV9|NA|TRBJ2-2|16
CASSPKGLGYTGELFF
TGTGCCAGCAGCCCCAAGGGACTGGGGTACACCGGGGAGCTGTTTTTT
>TRBV28|NA|TRBJ2-1|14
CASSLGLAREEQFF
TGTGCCAGCAGTTTAGGTCTAGCGCGGGAAGAGCAGTTCTTC
>TRBV11-2|NA|TRBJ1-1|11
CASRLGGTLFF
TGTGCCAGCAGGTTAGGCGGGACGCTTTTCTTT
>TRBV21-1|NA|TRBJ2-2|14
CAMGAVPVTGELFF
TGTGCCATGGGGGCAGTCCCAGTCACCGGGGAGCTGTTTTTT
>TRBV18|NA|TRBJ2-3|15
CATRGQGLRTDTQYF
TGTGCCACCCGTGGGCAGGGGCTTCGCACAGATACGCAGTATTTT